This T cell receptor beta chain was retrieved from a study of chemoradiotherapy in HPV16-positive cancers. Study-wide context: A couple of HPV16-positive patients' cells yielded candidate HPV-specific clones and common motifs. Findings of the study overall: In HPV16-positive patients, HPV-responsive T-cell expansion tracked better recurrence-free survival. Functional assays defining HPV-specific T cells used only two HPV16-positive patients. Non-HPV-specific T cells did not expand in tumors during treatment, whereas candidate HPV-specific clones and E7-related motifs did.

The table lists this clone with a count of one. Its antigen remains unidentified. Libraries were prepared by immunoSEQ multiplex PCR; TCRdb keeps only in-frame clonotypes and omits some of them. The profile covers roughly 23,000 clones, with approximately 73% appearing a single time and around 2.5% taken by the ten largest. With 6 bases removed from V and 0 bases from J, the gap between germline ends came to 9 bases. This CDR3 contains 14 residues. Per the germline V gene, CDR1 is MNHNS and CDR2 is SASEGT. The sequence came from a human donor with HPV-associated anogenital cancer. This material was acquired from a patient who underwent chemoradiotherapy. This sequence joins TRBV6-1 and TRBJ2-1, with no clear D. The CDR3 nucleotides are TGTGCCAGCAGGGCCCTAAGCTCCTACAATGAGCAGTTCTTC. Encoded protein: CASRALSSYNEQFF.